The clone carrying this TCR beta chain was counted many times. Its antigen is undetermined. Around 10 milliliters of peripheral blood were drawn from each donor. This entry comes from a study of blood T cells in healthy people across ages. General study points: Diversity was higher, and naive CD4+ cells more numerous, in long-lived donors than in aged donors. Age brought a roughly linear fall in TCR beta diversity measured per million T cells. It was not known whether donors were CMV positive (a possible confounder of expanded clonotype changes).

The junction had 3 bases not matched to a gene; V was cut back by 3 bases and J by 3 bases. The CDR3 has 13 amino acids. Germline V gene sequence: CDR1 SQVTM, CDR2 ANQGSEA. Then a second PCR, running about 7 to 11 cycles, was carried out with a sample-barcoded 5' primer and a J-beta primer mix. MiXCR, applied by TCRdb to the 5' RACE reads, yields one record per CDR3 protein. This sample carries about 570,000 distinct CDR3 sequences, 25% to 30% of them seen once, and the ten largest clones take approximately 18%. The genes are TRBV29-1 and TRBJ2-3, with 7 bases lining up with TRBD2. The specimen was blood. This TCR was recovered from a woman aged 70 to 79 in good health. CDR3 sequence reads: CSVDQGGTDTQYF. The CDR3 region has the DNA TGCAGCGTTGACCAGGGAGGGACAGATACGCAGTATTTT.